This TCR beta chain is drawn from a study of Ad26.COV2.S vaccination and SARS-CoV-2 variants. Treatment: some 20 received Ad26.COV2.S at low or high dose, single or two shots; 5 received placebo; per-sample allocation not given. Material that was analyzed had been drawn on day 63 after the first vaccine or placebo injection. General study results and limits: People who got the vaccine or the placebo had similar non-spike TCR breadth. Among vaccine recipients, spike-specific TCR breadth exceeded that of placebo recipients. Researchers cautioned that TCR breadth and depth analyses may have underestimated total T cell responses.

The method was immunoSEQ multiplex PCR; TCRdb's version includes in-frame clones alone and lacks a portion of them. This sample yields roughly 700,000 clones, of which roughly nine tenths are seen a single time; approximately 1.5% belongs to the top ten. The CDR3 extends over 15 amino acids. With 4 bases clipped from V and 2 bases from J, the junction kept 8 bases outside the gene matches. CDR1 KGHSH and CDR2 LQKENI come from the germline V gene. Remarks on this clone: Its antigen is unidentified.

This clonotype originated in a person between 18 and 59 years old who received the Ad26.COV2.S COVID-19 vaccine or a placebo. This material consisted of peripheral blood, taken in a trial of Ad26.COV2.S vaccine versus placebo. The chain uses TRBV18 and TRBJ2-7, with TRBD1 matching over 7 bases. Here the CDR3 DNA reads TGTGCCAGCTCACTGACGACAGGGAGCACCTACGAGCAGTACTTC. Translating gives CASSLTTGSTYEQYF.